What follows are 27 T cell receptor beta chains derived from one specimen sequenced in a study of T cell repertoires in cytomegalovirus infection. Each CDR3 protein gets one entry after TCRdb re-called the reads with MiXCR. The table includes about 360,000 distinct CDR3 sequences, less than 20% detected once. Material: PBMCs. All receptors derive from a human donor in good health (CMV status not recorded). Some clones in this sample may be carry-over from other donors' samples.

The J gene is TRBJ2-7, the V gene TRBV28, with TRBD2 matching over 10 bases. J was trimmed by 6 bases and V by 6 bases; bases with no gene match: 8. CDR3 size: 14 residues. Germline V gene lookup returns CDR1 MDHEN and CDR2 SYDVKM. For the CDR3, the DNA is TGTGCCAGCAGGACGGGACTAGCGATCTCCGAGCAGTACTTC. Protein: CASRTGLAISEQYF.

This clonotype occurred many times. The rearrangement uses TRBV2 and TRBJ1-4; D may be TRBD1 (5 bases). Germline assignment: CDR1 SNHLY and CDR2 FYNNEI. There are 13 residues in the CDR3. With 1 base removed from V and 8 bases from J, the gap between germline ends came to 8 bases. CDR3 protein: CASSEDRGEKLFF. For the CDR3, the DNA is TGTGCCAGCAGTGAAGATCGGGGGGAAAAACTGTTTTTT. The entire variable domain, with the rest obtained from reference TRBV2 and TRBJ1-4, is as follows: EPEVTQTPSHQVTQMGQEVILRCVPISNHLYFYWYRQILGQKVEFLVSFYNNEISEKSEIFDDQFSVERPDGSNFTLKIRSTKLEDSAMYFCASSEDRGEKLFFGSGTQLSVL.

CDR3 loop: CASSPYGAIRIVLTF. For the CDR3, the DNA is TGTGCCAGCTCACCATATGGGGCCATAAGGATCGTCCTGACTTTC. The genes are TRBV18 and TRBJ2-6; D is possibly TRBD1 (5 bases). The CDR3 sequence is 15 residues long. The germline CDR1 and CDR2 sequences are KGHSH and LQKENI. The V and J ends lost 2 bases and 12 bases respectively, with 17 bases between them.

This clonotype was detected many times. This sequence joins TRBV12-3 or TRBV12-4 and TRBJ2-7; no clear D gene. The CDR3 has 13 amino acids. V gave up 3 bases and J gave up 2 bases, with 8 bases separating them. The CDR3 spells CASSFAPTYEQYF. The CDR3 nucleotides are TGTGCCAGCAGTTTCGCCCCAACCTACGAGCAGTACTTC.

This clonotype has a count of ten or more. This chain connects TRBV12-3 or TRBV12-4 to TRBJ2-3; D unclear. The V end was cut by 2 bases, the J end by 7 bases, with 10 bases between. The length of the CDR3 is 13 residues. CDR3 in amino acids: CASSLSSGNTQYF. The DNA for the CDR3 is TGTGCCAGCAGTTTAAGTTCCGGTAATACGCAGTATTTT.

Comments on this clonotype: This may come from a read error, since a much larger clone is one base off. The genes are TRBV7-6 and TRBJ1-4, with a weak D call TRBD1 (6 bases). The CDR3 runs to 15 residues. The germline gives CDR1 SGHVS, CDR2 FNYEAQ. Trimming took off 4 bases at V and 8 bases at J, with 17 bases between the two ends. The CDR3 here is CASSSQPGAHEKLFF. For the CDR3, the DNA is TGTGCCAGCAGCTCCCAGCCAGGGGCCCACGAAAAACTGTTTTTT.

V usage is TRBV7-2 and J usage is TRBJ2-7, with D uncertain. There are 16 residues in the CDR3. CDR1 and CDR2 from the germline V gene are SGHTA and FQGNSA. The V gene lost 1 base and the J gene lost 0 bases, with 13 bases spanning the gap. The CDR3 nucleotides read TGTGCCAGCAGCTTAGGCGCTGCCGAGCCCTCCTACGAGCAGTACTTC. Protein product: CASSLGAAEPSYEQYF.

This clonotype was detected ten times or more. This chain links TRBV12-3 or TRBV12-4 with TRBJ2-1; D ambiguous. The ends were cut back, 0 bases at V and 9 bases at J, with 3 bases in the middle. The CDR3 totals 11 residues. CDR3 in DNA: TGTGCCAGCAGTTTAGCGGTTGAGCAGTTCTTC. Residues: CASSLAVEQFF.

V is TRBV19 and J is TRBJ2-3; 8 bases match TRBD2. Trimming removed 10 bases from V and 4 bases from J; junction bases left unmatched: 10. From germline, CDR1 is LNHDA and CDR2 SQIVND (reference sequence). This CDR3 spans 14 amino acids. CDR3 residues: CATTKREFSDTQYF. The CDR3 nucleotides read TGTGCCACCACTAAGCGGGAGTTTTCAGATACGCAGTATTTT.

This clonotype has at least ten counts. CDR3 loop: CASSLDYAEAFF. The CDR3 DNA reads TGTGCCAGCAGCTTAGACTACGCTGAAGCTTTCTTT. The rearrangement joins TRBV7-2 to TRBJ1-1, with no clear D. Looked up from germline, CDR1 is SGHTA and CDR2 is FQGNSA. The V gene lost 1 base and the J gene lost 6 bases, with 6 bases spanning the gap. CDR3 length: 12 residues.

This clonotype was counted many times. The chain links TRBV7-2 to TRBJ2-1; D is unresolved. Per the germline V gene, CDR1 is SGHTA and CDR2 is FQGNSA. Trimming removed 5 bases from V and 6 bases from J, with 11 bases in between. The CDR3 sequence is 13 residues long. The CDR3: CASSGYTSNEQFF. The CDR3 bases are TGTGCCAGCAGCGGGTACACCTCCAATGAGCAGTTCTTC.

This clonotype turned up a few times. This chain uses TRBV2 with TRBJ1-5; no firm D call. Germline CDR1 SNHLY, CDR2 FYNNEI. Trimming took off 6 bases at V and 2 bases at J, with 14 bases between the two ends. The CDR3 length is 15 residues. The CDR3 is CASSHPRGGNQPQHF. The CDR3 DNA follows: TGTGCCAGCAGCCACCCCCGCGGGGGCAATCAGCCCCAGCATTTT. Together with reference TRBV2 and TRBJ1-5, the CDR3 gives the full variable domain: EPEVTQTPSHQVTQMGQEVILRCVPISNHLYFYWYRQILGQKVEFLVSFYNNEISEKSEIFDDQFSVERPDGSNFTLKIRSTKLEDSAMYFCASSHPRGGNQPQHFGDGTRLSIL.

This clonotype was seen repeatedly, ten times or more. The chain joins TRBV7-2 to TRBJ1-4; D remains unclear. This CDR3 contains 13 residues. V shed 6 bases and J shed 4 bases, with 9 bases lying between them. In germline, CDR1 is SGHTA, CDR2 FQGNSA. The CDR3 DNA sequence: TGTGCCAGCAGAGAGTGGAGTAATGAAAAACTGTTTTTT. It specifies CASREWSNEKLFF. Looking up the rest from reference TRBV7-2 and TRBJ1-4 gives the full variable domain: GAGVSQSPSNKVTEKGKDVELRCDPISGHTALYWYRQSLGQGLEFLIYFQGNSAPDKSGLPSDRFSAERTGGSVSTLTIQRTQQEDSAVYLCASREWSNEKLFFGSGTQLSVL.

The chain is built from TRBV30 and TRBJ1-1; TRBD1 aligns across 7 bases. The CDR3 contains 11 residues. Germline V lookup: CDR1 GTSNPN, CDR2 SVGIG (reference sequence). V trimming: 4 bases; J trimming: 8 bases; junction bases outside the gene matches: 4. CDR3 nucleotides: TGTGCCTGGAACCAGGGGGGGGAAGCTTTCTTT. It codes for CAWNQGGEAFF.

Many counts were recorded for this clonotype. The genes are TRBV12-3 or TRBV12-4 and TRBJ1-3; 8 bases agree with TRBD1. CDR3 length: 14 amino acids. Losses at the gene ends were 6 bases for V and 8 bases for J; bases not matched to a gene: 9. CDR3 protein: CASSPTTGVDTIYF. CDR3 nucleotide sequence: TGTGCCAGCAGCCCAACGACAGGGGTGGACACCATATATTTT.

The chain is built from TRBV5-4 and TRBJ2-7; tentatively, D is TRBD2 (6 bases). This CDR3 contains 15 residues. Trimming pared 0 bases from V and 7 bases from J, leaving 17 bases between. Germline loops: CDR1 SGHNT, CDR2 YYREEE (reference sequence). The CDR3 sequence is CASSLGQGGLGEQYF. The DNA of the CDR3 is TGTGCCAGCAGCTTGGGGCAGGGAGGCCTTGGGGAGCAGTACTTC. Full variable domain (missing parts from reference TRBV5-4 and TRBJ2-7): ETGVTQSPTHLIKTRGQQVTLRCSSQSGHNTVSWYQQALGQGPQFIFQYYREEENGRGNFPPRFSGLQFPNYSSELNVNALELDDSALYLCASSLGQGGLGEQYFGPGTRLTVT.

This clonotype was seen more than once but under ten times. The chain links TRBV7-9 to TRBJ1-2, with no clear D. There are 12 residues in the CDR3. The V gene lost 5 bases and the J gene lost 8 bases, with 12 bases spanning the gap. Germline values: CDR1 SEHNR, CDR2 FQNEAQ (reference sequence). The DNA for the CDR3 is TGTGCCAGCAGCCCCCGGCCCGGGGGCTACACCTTC. Translated: CASSPRPGGYTF.

This clonotype has ten or more counts. The chain has TRBV7-2 and TRBJ2-7; TRBD1 aligns across 7 bases. In germline, CDR1 is SGHTA, CDR2 FQGNSA. CDR3 length equals 16 residues. With V trimmed by 5 bases and J by 6 bases, 16 bases remained unmatched. Written as DNA, the CDR3 is TGTGCCAGCAGCACTCCGAATCAGATGACAGGGCGCGAGCAGTACTTC. It specifies CASSTPNQMTGREQYF. The variable domain in full, completed from reference TRBV7-2 and TRBJ2-7, reads GAGVSQSPSNKVTEKGKDVELRCDPISGHTALYWYRQSLGQGLEFLIYFQGNSAPDKSGLPSDRFSAERTGGSVSTLTIQRTQQEDSAVYLCASSTPNQMTGREQYFGPGTRLTVT.

The sample holds many counts of this clonotype. The J gene is TRBJ2-7, the V gene TRBV7-2; 7 bases are shared with TRBD1. V gave up 1 base and J gave up 3 bases; unmatched junction bases: 3. Germline CDR1 is SGHTA and CDR2 is FQGNSA. The CDR3 consists of 14 residues. The CDR3 region has the DNA TGTGCCAGCAGCTTAGAGGGACAGTACTACGAGCAGTACTTC. It encodes CASSLEGQYYEQYF.

This chain links TRBV11-2 with TRBJ2-3; D is uncertain. Germline V CDR1 and CDR2: SGHAT, FQNNGV. V was clipped by 3 bases and J by 0 bases, with 16 bases between them. The CDR3 covers 17 residues. The CDR3 DNA follows: TGTGCCAGCAGCTTCTGGGGTGGGTTATCAAGCACAGATACGCAGTATTTT. Its translation: CASSFWGGLSSTDTQYF. Based on the CDR3 plus reference TRBV11-2 and TRBJ2-3, the full variable domain is EAGVAQSPRYKIIEKRQSVAFWCNPISGHATLYWYQQILGQGPKLLIQFQNNGVVDDSQLPKDRFSAERLKGVDSTLKIQPAKLEDSAVYLCASSFWGGLSSTDTQYFGPGTRLTVL.

This clonotype showed up just a few times. The J gene is TRBJ1-1, the V gene TRBV6-6; D might be TRBD1 (6 bases). Per the germline V gene, CDR1 is MNHNY and CDR2 is SVGAGI (reference sequence). Trimming removed 0 bases from V and 8 bases from J, with 13 bases in between. The CDR3 has 14 residues. The CDR3 here is CASSYSETGWEAFF. The CDR3 DNA follows: TGTGCCAGCAGTTACTCTGAAACAGGGTGGGAAGCTTTCTTT.

This CDR3 is CATSRDAVNTEAFF. CDR3 sequence (DNA): TGTGCCACCAGCAGAGATGCCGTGAACACTGAAGCTTTCTTT. The chain combines TRBV15 with TRBJ1-1, with D unresolved. V lost 0 bases and J 0 bases, leaving 5 bases between the germline ends. This CDR3 has 14 residues. CDR1 is LNHNV and CDR2 is YYDKDF in the germline V gene (reference sequence).

There are many counts of this clonotype. The chain links TRBV7-2 to TRBJ1-1; D is perhaps TRBD1 (5 bases). The CDR3 extends over 13 amino acids. Germline V gives CDR1 SGHTA, CDR2 FQGNSA. The V end lost 8 bases, the J end lost 4 bases, and 14 bases lay between the germline ends. CDR3 sequence reads: CASFQTGGTEAFF. In DNA form, the CDR3 reads TGTGCCAGCTTCCAGACGGGGGGCACTGAAGCTTTCTTT.

This clonotype was observed at least ten times. The chain carries TRBV6-1 and TRBJ2-5; D is perhaps TRBD2 (6 bases). The CDR3 contains 18 residues. Germline V gene sequence: CDR1 MNHNS, CDR2 SASEGT. V lost 1 base and J 4 bases, leaving 22 bases between the germline ends. CDR3 protein: CASSEDRQGGSNAETQYF. CDR3 DNA: TGTGCCAGCAGTGAAGATAGGCAGGGAGGATCTAACGCAGAGACCCAGTACTTC.

This clonotype has only a few counts. The chain combines TRBV12-3 or TRBV12-4 with TRBJ2-1; D is unresolved. V was shortened by 6 bases and J by 9 bases, with 21 bases between the two germline ends. The CDR3 runs 15 residues. The CDR3 protein is CASSPGGLRTIEQFF. CDR3 bases: TGTGCCAGCAGCCCTGGTGGCCTACGCACAATTGAGCAGTTCTTC.

This clonotype was found a few times. The rearrangement uses TRBV7-9 and TRBJ2-1; D possibly corresponds to TRBD1 (7 bases). This CDR3 region has 16 residues. Germline V gene lookup returns CDR1 SEHNR and CDR2 FQNEAQ (reference sequence). Trimming removed 5 bases at V and 0 bases at J, with 14 bases between. The CDR3 reads CASSQYQGGSYNEQFF. DNA for the CDR3: TGTGCCAGCAGCCAATACCAGGGGGGCTCCTACAATGAGCAGTTCTTC.

The chain carries TRBV4-1 and TRBJ2-1; D is possibly TRBD2 (6 bases). The ends were cut back, 5 bases at V and 0 bases at J, with 17 bases in the middle. The CDR3 runs 17 residues. Looked up from germline, CDR1 is MGHRA and CDR2 is YSYEKL. The DNA for the CDR3 is TGCGCCAGCAGCACCGGAACGGGCGGGATCTCCTACAATGAGCAGTTCTTC. Protein: CASSTGTGGISYNEQFF.